The 14 T cell receptor beta chains below all came from one sample that was sequenced in a study of cytomegalovirus exposure and HLA in healthy donors. PCR involved 60 Vbeta and 13 Jbeta primers. Clones were read by immunoSEQ multiplex PCR, and TCRdb kept only the in-frame ones, dropping some. The sample contains approximately 130,000 clones, over 60% of which appear only once. Sequencing used PBMCs. These receptors all come from a female donor in good health and CMV-seropositive.

J is TRBJ2-7 and V is TRBV11-2; D is possibly TRBD2 (6 bases). V was clipped by 1 base and J by 7 bases, with 14 bases between them. The CDR3 is 14 residues long. Germline V gene sequence: CDR1 SGHAT, CDR2 FQNNGV. The DNA of the CDR3 is TGTGCCAGCAGCTTAGTGAATGGGGCGGGGGAGCAGTACTTC. Its translation: CASSLVNGAGEQYF. Together with reference TRBV11-2 and TRBJ2-7, the CDR3 gives the full variable domain: EAGVAQSPRYKIIEKRQSVAFWCNPISGHATLYWYQQILGQGPKLLIQFQNNGVVDDSQLPKDRFSAERLKGVDSTLKIQPAKLEDSAVYLCASSLVNGAGEQYFGPGTRLTVT.

The table lists this clone with a count of one. The chain carries TRBV7-3 and TRBJ1-2; D not certain. Trimming left V 6 bases short and J 2 bases short, with 4 bases between. CDR1 is SGHTA and CDR2 is FQGTGA in the germline V gene. The CDR3 loop spans 11 amino acids. CDR3 coding DNA: TGTGCCAGCAGAGAGAACTATGGCTACACCTTC. Protein product: CASRENYGYTF.

The J gene is TRBJ2-5, the V gene TRBV18; D perhaps matches TRBD2 (6 bases). V was shortened by 6 bases and J by 4 bases, with 21 bases between the two germline ends. The CDR3 spans 16 residues. Germline values: CDR1 KGHSH, CDR2 LQKENI. DNA of the CDR3: TGTGCCAGCTCTAGCGGTGCGAGCGGGCTAAGAGAGACCCAGTACTTC. Its translation is CASSSGASGLRETQYF.

This clone was observed a handful of times. The chain is built from TRBV9 and TRBJ1-3; D remains ambiguous. V was clipped by 1 base and J by 0 bases, with 11 bases between them. CDR1 SGDLS and CDR2 YYNGEE come from the germline V gene. The CDR3 length is 16 residues. The CDR3: CASSVLDGSSGNTIYF. DNA for the CDR3: TGTGCCAGCAGCGTACTAGACGGGAGCTCTGGAAACACCATATATTTT.

V gene TRBV28 combines with J gene TRBJ1-1; a possible D gene is TRBD1 (5 bases). The CDR3 length is 14 residues. V was clipped by 1 base and J by 1 base, with 7 bases between them. CDR1 and CDR2 (germline): MDHEN, SYDVKM. DNA of the CDR3: TGTGCCAGCAGTTTATACGACAGGAACACTGAAGCTTTCTTT. It translates to CASSLYDRNTEAFF.

The V gene is TRBV5-4, the J gene TRBJ1-1; D uncertain. The CDR3 covers 14 residues. V gave up 2 bases and J gave up 1 base, with 9 bases separating them. Germline CDR1 and CDR2: SGHNT and YYREEE (reference sequence). Here the CDR3 reads CASSLTATNTEAFF. The DNA for the CDR3 is TGTGCCAGCAGCTTAACAGCTACGAACACTGAAGCTTTCTTT. The variable domain in full, with the rest retrieved from reference TRBV5-4 and TRBJ1-1, is ETGVTQSPTHLIKTRGQQVTLRCSSQSGHNTVSWYQQALGQGPQFIFQYYREEENGRGNFPPRFSGLQFPNYSSELNVNALELDDSALYLCASSLTATNTEAFFGQGTRLTVV.

The V call is TRBV4-2, the J call TRBJ2-1; 10 nucleotides line up with TRBD2. The CDR3 consists of 16 residues. Trimming at V came to 2 bases and at J to 2 bases, leaving 3 bases not matched to a gene. Germline V gene lookup returns CDR1 LGHNA and CDR2 YNFKEQ. The CDR3 loop reads CASSQRTSGAYNEQFF. The CDR3 nucleotides read TGTGCCAGCAGCCAAAGGACTAGCGGAGCCTACAATGAGCAGTTCTTC.

The V gene is TRBV5-1, the J gene TRBJ2-1, with 8 bases matching TRBD1. The CDR3 contains 16 residues. V lost 4 bases and J lost 2; bases outside the gene matches: 8. Germline CDR1 reads SGHRS; CDR2 reads YFSETQ. The CDR3 loop is CASSIQGAGTYNEQFF. The CDR3 coding sequence is TGCGCCAGCAGCATTCAGGGGGCAGGGACCTACAATGAGCAGTTCTTC.

The CDR3 sequence: CASSLPHRMAEAFF. CDR3 sequence (DNA): TGTGCCAGCAGCTTACCACACAGAATGGCTGAAGCTTTCTTT. The V call is TRBV7-9, the J call TRBJ1-1, with unresolved D. The germline V gene encodes CDR1 SEHNR and CDR2 FQNEAQ (reference sequence). Trimming took 2 bases from V and 6 from J, leaving 13 bases between them. The length of the CDR3 is 14 residues.

This chain uses TRBV5-4 with TRBJ2-2, with D maybe TRBD2 (6 bases). This CDR3 comprises 15 residues. V dropped 3 bases and J dropped 4 bases, with 13 bases sitting between them. The V gene's germline CDR1 is SGHNT and CDR2 YYREEE (reference sequence). CDR3 DNA: TGTGCCAGCAGCTCCGGGACTCCCGGCACCGGGGAGCTGTTTTTT. This translates into CASSSGTPGTGELFF. Together with reference TRBV5-4 and TRBJ2-2, the CDR3 gives the full variable domain: ETGVTQSPTHLIKTRGQQVTLRCSSQSGHNTVSWYQQALGQGPQFIFQYYREEENGRGNFPPRFSGLQFPNYSSELNVNALELDDSALYLCASSSGTPGTGELFFGEGSRLTVL.

This clone was detected a few times. This chain connects TRBV2 to TRBJ1-1, with 7 bases fitting TRBD1. This CDR3 is built from 14 residues. V shed 3 bases and J 1 base; nucleotides not matched to a gene: 2. Germline CDR1 is SNHLY and CDR2 is FYNNEI. The CDR3 DNA sequence: TGTGCCAGCAGTGAGGGACAGCGGAACACTGAAGCTTTCTTT. Residues: CASSEGQRNTEAFF. Full variable domain (outside the CDR3, taken from reference TRBV2 and TRBJ1-1): EPEVTQTPSHQVTQMGQEVILRCVPISNHLYFYWYRQILGQKVEFLVSFYNNEISEKSEIFDDQFSVERPDGSNFTLKIRSTKLEDSAMYFCASSEGQRNTEAFFGQGTRLTVV.

The genes are TRBV4-2 and TRBJ2-5, with D possibly TRBD1 on 6 matching bases. The end of the DNA aligns better with TRBJ2-7, so the J call may be wrong. CDR3 length equals 14 residues. Looked up from germline, CDR1 is LGHNA and CDR2 is YNFKEQ. In DNA, the CDR3 is TGTGCCAGCAGCCACACAGGGAGCTCCTACGAGCAGTACTTC. Translation gives CASSHTGSSYEQYF.

The gene calls are TRBV10-3 and TRBJ2-4; possible D gene TRBD1, 5 bases. The CDR3 length is 16 residues. CDR1 ENHRY and CDR2 SYGVKD come from the germline V gene. Trimming left V 5 bases short and J 0 bases short, with 14 bases between. CDR3 in amino acids: CAISPEGDLAKNIQYF. DNA of the CDR3: TGTGCCATCAGTCCCGAAGGGGATCTAGCCAAAAACATTCAGTACTTC.

The chain combines TRBV29-1 with TRBJ2-2; maybe TRBD1 (5 bases). Per germline, CDR1 SQVTM and CDR2 ANQGSEA. This CDR3 region has 12 residues. Trimming shortened V by 4 bases and J by 4 bases, and 7 bases separated the two germline ends. Here the CDR3 reads CSVGGSTGELFF. The CDR3 nucleotides are TGCAGCGTTGGGGGCAGCACCGGGGAGCTGTTTTTT.